Listed here is a single TCR beta chain. The authors ran a second PCR of roughly 6 to 12 cycles using a sample-barcoded 5' primer and a J-beta primer mix. TCRdb called the 5' RACE reads again in MiXCR, with one record for every CDR3 protein. The table records more than 650,000 distinct CDR3 sequences, about 48% of them present only once. The record originates from a study of blood T cells in healthy people across ages. The receptor comes from a man aged 80 or over in good health. Sample: blood.

The DNA for the CDR3 is TGTGCCAGCAGCTGGGCTAGCGGGAAAGGGACCTACGAGCAGTACTTC. This translates into CASSWASGKGTYEQYF. The chain has TRBV7-9 and TRBJ2-5, with 9 bases matching TRBD2. The DNA matches TRBJ2-7 better at its end, which makes the J call doubtful. This CDR3 is 16 amino acids long. CDR1 is SEHNR and CDR2 is FQNEAQ in the germline V gene (reference sequence).